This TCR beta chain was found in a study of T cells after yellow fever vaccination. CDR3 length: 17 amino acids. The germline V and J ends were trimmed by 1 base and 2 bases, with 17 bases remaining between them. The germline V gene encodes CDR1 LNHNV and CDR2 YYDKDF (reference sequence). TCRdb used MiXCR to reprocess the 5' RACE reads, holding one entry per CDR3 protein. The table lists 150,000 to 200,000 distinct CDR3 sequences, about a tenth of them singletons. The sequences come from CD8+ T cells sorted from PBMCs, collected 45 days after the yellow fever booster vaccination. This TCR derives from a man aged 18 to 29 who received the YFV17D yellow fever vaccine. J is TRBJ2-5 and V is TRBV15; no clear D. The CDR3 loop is CATSRGLQLGSQETQYF. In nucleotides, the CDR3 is TGTGCCACCAGCAGAGGCTTGCAGTTGGGGTCTCAAGAGACCCAGTACTTC.